The subject of this entry is one T cell receptor (beta chain). What it binds is not known. The entry originates in a study of CD8+ T cells in alopecia areata. Study in general: Among treated patients, severity was scored by affected scalp area percentage. Regarding the study as a whole: Among the top 100, expanded CD8+ clones, as well as scalp clonality, were significantly decreased by tofacitinib.

Germline CDR1 and CDR2: MDHEN and SYDVKM. V lost 6 bases and J 3 bases, leaving 20 bases between the germline ends. The CDR3 spans 16 residues. The treatment here: oral pan-JAK inhibitor, 5-10 mg twice daily. Cell sorting was applied to PBMCs, and CD4+ and CD8+ T cells were collected. Once RNA had been extracted, it was reverse transcribed into cDNA to act as the sequencing template. TCRdb keeps only in-frame clones here, not all; method: immunoSEQ multiplex PCR. The sample holds more than 85,000 clones, around 60% seen once. This receptor was taken from a human donor with alopecia areata. V gene TRBV28 combines with J gene TRBJ1-2; the D is unclear. The sample here was CD8+ T cells sorted from blood, taken at week 4, from a patient treated with tofacitinib. Here the CDR3 reads CASSLTYRAVDYGYTF. CDR3 in DNA: TGTGCCAGCAGCCTCACCTACCGGGCGGTAGACTATGGCTACACCTTC.